The T cell receptor (beta chain) described here comes from a study of cytomegalovirus exposure and HLA in healthy donors. About the research overall: Genotyping of more than 300 donors showed that over 65% belonged to the Caucasian-associated ancestry cluster.

A multiplex PCR was run with 60 Vbeta primers and 13 Jbeta primers. This table comes from immunoSEQ multiplex PCR, and its TCRdb copy is limited to in-frame clones, with some not included. The data contain roughly 200,000 clones, approximately 79% of them singletons. Study findings and constraints: V- and J-gene trimming of TCR beta was linked (in a later analysis) to a missense DCLRE1C variant. Fewer N-insertions than the approximately 680-donor mean were reportedly shown by an Asian-associated ancestry cluster in a later analysis.

This clone was detected only a few times. Its specificity is unknown. V lost 0 bases to trimming and J lost 0 bases, with 9 bases between them. Germline V gene lookup returns CDR1 SGHRS and CDR2 YFSETQ. The CDR3 is made up of 15 amino acids. The chain uses TRBV5-1 and TRBJ1-1; a possible D gene is TRBD1 (6 bases). The sample comprised PBMCs. The origin of this receptor is a girl between 10 and 17 years old in good health and CMV-seropositive. The CDR3 is CASSLGTVMNTEAFF. The CDR3 DNA follows: TGCGCCAGCAGCTTGGGGACAGTTATGAACACTGAAGCTTTCTTT.